The 4 T cell receptor beta chains in this list originate from one sample, sequenced in a study of cytomegalovirus exposure and HLA in healthy donors. Vbeta (60) and Jbeta (13) primers were used in the PCR. The repertoire was sequenced with immunoSEQ multiplex PCR; TCRdb's copy has only in-frame clones and lacks some. The top ten clones hold 5% to 7.5% of a sample with 150,000 to 200,000 clones, more than 65% of them seen once. The sequenced sample was PBMCs. The receptors were gathered from a man aged 45-65 years in good health and CMV-seropositive.

In its sample, this clone was seen once. V usage is TRBV28 and J usage is TRBJ1-5, with 10 nucleotides matching TRBD1. V gave up 6 bases and J gave up 5 bases; unmatched junction bases: 7. The CDR3 consists of 15 residues. Germline-derived CDR1 and CDR2 are MDHEN and SYDVKM. The CDR3 region is CASSQRTGGYQPQHF. DNA for the CDR3: TGTGCCAGCAGCCAAAGGACAGGGGGGTATCAGCCCCAGCATTTT.

V usage is TRBV5-6 and J usage is TRBJ1-3; D ambiguous. V gave up 1 base and J gave up 3 bases, with 17 bases separating them. The CDR3 is made up of 17 amino acids. In germline, CDR1 is SGHDT, CDR2 YYEEEE. CDR3 amino acids: CASSLTPWRRIGNTIYF. CDR3 nucleotides: TGTGCCAGCAGCTTGACCCCTTGGCGGAGGATTGGAAACACCATATATTTT.

In the case of this clone: A junction end diverges from the germline sequence, so it may reflect a read error. The CDR3 DNA reads as TGTGCCAGCAGCTCGGGGGGACTAGCGGGGGGTAATGGGCAGTTCTTC. Protein: CASSSGGLAGGNGQFF. V usage is TRBV7-9 and J usage is TRBJ2-1; 15 bases align to TRBD2. This CDR3 comprises 16 residues. Germline-derived CDR1 and CDR2 are SEHNR and FQNEAQ (reference sequence).

The sample holds a few counts of this clone. The chain is built from TRBV25-1 and TRBJ1-1, with 8 nucleotides matching TRBD1. CDR1 and CDR2 from the germline V gene are MGHDK and SYGVNS. The CDR3 loop spans 13 amino acids. V gave up 6 bases and J gave up 11 bases; unmatched junction bases: 11. In DNA form, the CDR3 reads TGTGCCAGCAGAGATGGGACAGGCTTGACCGCTTTCTTT. This translates into CASRDGTGLTAFF.